The 3 T cell receptor beta chains given below trace back to one sample, sequenced in a study of blood T cells in healthy people across ages. A second about 6 to 12 cycle PCR used barcoded and J-beta primers. One entry per CDR3 protein results from TCRdb running MiXCR on the 5' RACE reads. The table includes approximately 800,000 distinct CDR3 sequences, approximately 65% detected once. Material for sequencing was blood. All receptors derive from a man under 40 in good health.

The chain has TRBV24-1 and TRBJ2-7; TRBD1 agrees at 9 bases. With V trimmed by 5 bases and J by 2 bases, 12 bases remained unmatched. The CDR3 sequence is 17 residues long. Per the germline V gene, CDR1 is KGHDR and CDR2 is SFDVKD. CDR3 in DNA: TGTGCCACCAGTGCTTCGGGACAGGGTACTGTCACCTACGAGCAGTACTTC. This gives the protein CATSASGQGTVTYEQYF.

This clonotype was recorded a few times. This chain joins TRBV7-6 and TRBJ2-6; no definite D call. Germline V gene lookup returns CDR1 SGHVS and CDR2 FNYEAQ. The CDR3 loop spans 17 amino acids. Trimming cost V 1 base and J 0 bases, with 10 bases left between them. Here the CDR3 reads CASSLELLPSGANVLTF. The CDR3 nucleotides are TGTGCCAGCAGCTTAGAGCTTCTCCCCTCTGGGGCCAACGTCCTGACTTTC.

This clonotype was seen more than once but under ten times. The V gene is TRBV20-1, the J gene TRBJ1-2, with a weak D call TRBD1 (5 bases). CDR1 is DFQATT, CDR2 SNEGSKA, per germline (reference sequence). Trimming took 6 bases from V and 8 from J, leaving 16 bases between them. There are 12 residues in the CDR3. The CDR3 bases are TGCAGTGCCCCGGGGCCGGGGGAAGGCTACACCTTC. Translating gives CSAPGPGEGYTF.